This T cell receptor (beta chain) derives from a study of blood T cell repertoires in COVID-19. Turning to the study itself: There were acute and convalescent COVID-19 samples, and they came from the United States, Italy and Spain. T cells, B-cell-depleted T cells, or PBMCs provided the cDNA or gDNA that served as material.

J was trimmed by 3 bases and V by 4 bases; bases with no gene match: 9. The CDR3 contains 16 residues. CDR1 SGHNT and CDR2 YYREEE come from the germline V gene (reference sequence). Original data processing: Amplifying reference gene primers gave estimates of nucleated cell counts. Profiling relied on immunoSEQ multiplex PCR, and the TCRdb table lists in-frame clones only, not all of them. The DNA was the basis for D and trimming; V, J and clone size are from that table. Of a few hundred thousand clones in the sample, around nine tenths were seen once. The rearrangement joins TRBV5-4 to TRBJ2-5; TRBD2 agrees at 10 bases. The sample comprised peripheral blood. This TCR derives from a man aged 55-75 years with acute or convalescent COVID-19. The CDR3 coding sequence is TGTGCCAGCAGCCGCGATACTAGCGGGGTAAAAGAGACCCAGTACTTC. As protein: CASSRDTSGVKETQYF.